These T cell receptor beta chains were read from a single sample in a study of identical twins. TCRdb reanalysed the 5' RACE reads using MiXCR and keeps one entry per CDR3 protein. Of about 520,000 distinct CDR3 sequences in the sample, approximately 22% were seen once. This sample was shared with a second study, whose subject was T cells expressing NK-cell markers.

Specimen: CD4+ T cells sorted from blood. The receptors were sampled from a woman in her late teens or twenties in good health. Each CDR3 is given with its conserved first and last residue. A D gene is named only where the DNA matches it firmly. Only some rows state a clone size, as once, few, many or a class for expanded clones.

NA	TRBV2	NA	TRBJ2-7	TGTGCCAGCAGTGAGATCTACGAGCAGTACTTC	CASSEIYEQYF
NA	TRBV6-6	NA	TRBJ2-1	TGTGCCAGCACCAACAGGGACAATGAGCAGTTCTTC	CASTNRDNEQFF
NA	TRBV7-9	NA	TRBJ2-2	TGTGCCAGCAGCTTGATGACGACGGGCACCGGGGAGCTGTTTTTT	CASSLMTTGTGELFF
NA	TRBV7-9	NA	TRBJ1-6	TGTGCCAGCACCACCAGGCGGGAATCACCCCTCCACTTT	CASTTRRESPLHF
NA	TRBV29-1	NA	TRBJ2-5	TGCAGCTCCGGACGGCCTCAAGAGACCCAGTACTTC	CSSGRPQETQYF
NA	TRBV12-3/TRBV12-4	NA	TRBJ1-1	TGTGCCAGCAGTTGGGGCAGGAGTAAAGCTTTCTTT	CASSWGRSKAFF
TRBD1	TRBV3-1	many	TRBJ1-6	TGTGCCAGCAGCCAATTGGACAGGTTGGGATCACCCCTCCACTTT	CASSQLDRLGSPLHF
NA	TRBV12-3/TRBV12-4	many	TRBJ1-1	TGTGCCAGCAAGCTACAGGGAAACACTGAAGCTTTCTTT	CASKLQGNTEAFF
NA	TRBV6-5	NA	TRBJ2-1	TGTGCCAGCAGTTACCGGCTAGCGAAGGGTGAGCAGTTCTTC	CASSYRLAKGEQFF
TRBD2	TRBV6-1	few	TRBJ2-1	TGTGCCAGCAGGCCCTGGGCCAGCGGGAATCTAAATGAGCAGTTCTTC	CASRPWASGNLNEQFF
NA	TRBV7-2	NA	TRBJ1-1	TGTGCCAGCAGCTGGGGGTCGGGGGTAAACACTGAAGCTTTCTTT	CASSWGSGVNTEAFF
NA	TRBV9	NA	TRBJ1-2	TGTGCCAGCAGCGTAGAAAGCCGTGGCTACACCTTC	CASSVESRGYTF
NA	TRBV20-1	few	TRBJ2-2	TGCAGTGCTAGGGCCAGGACCACCGGGGAGCTGTTTTTT	CSARARTTGELFF
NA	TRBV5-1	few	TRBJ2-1	TGCGCCAGCTCCCCTTGGGGCGGATCTGAGCAGTTCTTC	CASSPWGGSEQFF
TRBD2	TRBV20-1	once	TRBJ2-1	TGCAGTGCTAGAGTAGGCGGTAGCGGGGCCACCAATGAGCAGTTCTTC	CSARVGGSGATNEQFF
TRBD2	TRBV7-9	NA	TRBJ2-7	TGTGCCAGCAGCCCCCGGACCTTAGGGAGGGGCCACTACGAGCAGTACTTC	CASSPRTLGRGHYEQYF
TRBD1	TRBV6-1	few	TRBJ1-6	TGTGCCAGCATCTCCGGGACAGGGGGATCACCCCTCCACTTT	CASISGTGGSPLHF
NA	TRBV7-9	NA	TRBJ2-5	TGTGCCAGCAGCTTAACCGGACAACTCCAAGAGACCCAGTACTTC	CASSLTGQLQETQYF
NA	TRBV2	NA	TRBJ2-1	TGTGCCAGCAGTGAAGGGCAGGGGCGAAATAATGAGCAGTTCTTC	CASSEGQGRNNEQFF
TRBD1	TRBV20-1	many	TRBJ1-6	TGCAGTGCTAGAGAAACAGGGGGCAATTCACCCCTCCACTTT	CSARETGGNSPLHF
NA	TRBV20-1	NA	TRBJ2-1	TGCAGTGCTGACCCCAGGCAGCCGAGCTCCTACAATGAGCAGTTCTTC	CSADPRQPSSYNEQFF
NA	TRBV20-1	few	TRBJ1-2	TGCAGAGCCCAGGGGTCCAGTGGCTACACCTTC	CRAQGSSGYTF
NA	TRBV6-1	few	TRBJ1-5	TGTGCCAGTCAATATACAGGGTCGGGCAATCAGCCCCAGCATTTT	CASQYTGSGNQPQHF
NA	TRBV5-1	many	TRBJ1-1	TGCGCCAGCAGCTTGGACCCCGGCACTGAAGCTTTCTTT	CASSLDPGTEAFF
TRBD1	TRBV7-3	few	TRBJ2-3	TGTGCCAGCAGCCCCACCCTATCGACAGGGTACGGTACGCAGTATTTT	CASSPTLSTGYGTQYF
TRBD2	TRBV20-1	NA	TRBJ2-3	TGCAGTGCTTGGTCTAGCGGGAGCCCAGATACGCAGTATTTT	CSAWSSGSPDTQYF
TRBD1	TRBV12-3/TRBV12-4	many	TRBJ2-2	TGTGCCAGCAGTATGGACAGGGGGGCCGGGGAGCTGTTTTTT	CASSMDRGAGELFF
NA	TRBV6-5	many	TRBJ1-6	TGTGCCAGCAGTTACTCCTTCAGGCCGGGGGTAAATTCACCCCTCCACTTT	CASSYSFRPGVNSPLHF
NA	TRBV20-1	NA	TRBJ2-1	TGCAGTGCTACACACCCTAGCTCCTACAATGAGCAGTTCTTC	CSATHPSSYNEQFF
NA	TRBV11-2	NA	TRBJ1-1	TGTGCCAGCAGCCCTTGGGCCAGGGGAGATCCAGTGAACACTGAAGCTTTCTTT	CASSPWARGDPVNTEAFF
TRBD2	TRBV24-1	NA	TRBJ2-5	TGTGCCACCAGTGAGGGGACTAGCGGGCAAGAGACCCAGTACTTC	CATSEGTSGQETQYF
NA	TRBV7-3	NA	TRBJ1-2	TGTGCCAGCAGCTTAACTGGGGAAAATGGCTACACCTTC	CASSLTGENGYTF
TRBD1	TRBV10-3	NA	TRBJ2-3	TGTGCCATCAGTGAACGGCATACAGGGGATGGGGCAGATACGCAGTATTTT	CAISERHTGDGADTQYF
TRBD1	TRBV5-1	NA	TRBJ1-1	TGCGCCAGCAGCTTGGGGGACAGGGGAGGCACTGAAGCTTTCTTT	CASSLGDRGGTEAFF
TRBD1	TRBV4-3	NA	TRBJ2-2	TGCGCCAGCAGCCAAGAGACAGGGACAGGAACCGGGGAGCTGTTTTTT	CASSQETGTGTGELFF
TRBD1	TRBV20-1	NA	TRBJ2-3	TGCAGTGCTAGAGGAGGGGGCGGGTGGACAGATACGCAGTATTTT	CSARGGGGWTDTQYF
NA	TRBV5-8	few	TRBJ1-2	TGTGCCAGCAGCTTGAACAGGGATAACTATGGCTACACCTTC	CASSLNRDNYGYTF
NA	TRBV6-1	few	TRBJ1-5	TGTGCCAGCAAAGGCGCGGGGGGACAGCCCCAGCATTTT	CASKGAGGQPQHF
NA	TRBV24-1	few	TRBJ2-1	TGTGCCACCAGTGATTTACTCTACAATGAGCAGTTCTTC	CATSDLLYNEQFF
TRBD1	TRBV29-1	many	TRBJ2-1	TGCAGCGGAGAAAACAGGGGATACAATGAGCAGTTCTTC	CSGENRGYNEQFF
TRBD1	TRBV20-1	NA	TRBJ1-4	TGCAGTGCCCCGGACAGGGGTTGGGAAAAACTGTTTTTT	CSAPDRGWEKLFF